The entry below gives a single T cell receptor (beta chain) sequence along with its context. This specimen comes from a study of T cell changes during pregnancy in multiple sclerosis. TCRdb's table, derived via immunoSEQ multiplex PCR, lists solely in-frame clones and lacks some. This sample has more than 70,000 clones; roughly 90% occur once, and the top ten carry around 0.93%. CDR3 length equals 15 residues. V lost 3 bases and J lost 2; bases outside the gene matches: 6. Germline V lookup: CDR1 SEHNR, CDR2 FQNEAQ (reference sequence). The sequenced sample was peripheral blood, obtained before pregnancy. The chain employs TRBV7-9 and TRBJ2-7, with TRBD2 identical over 8 bases. The sequence derives from a female donor with multiple sclerosis, enrolled in a pregnancy study. The DNA of the CDR3 is TGTGCCAGCAGCTTCGCCCGGGAGGGGCCCTACGAGCAGTACTTC. Its protein is CASSFAREGPYEQYF.